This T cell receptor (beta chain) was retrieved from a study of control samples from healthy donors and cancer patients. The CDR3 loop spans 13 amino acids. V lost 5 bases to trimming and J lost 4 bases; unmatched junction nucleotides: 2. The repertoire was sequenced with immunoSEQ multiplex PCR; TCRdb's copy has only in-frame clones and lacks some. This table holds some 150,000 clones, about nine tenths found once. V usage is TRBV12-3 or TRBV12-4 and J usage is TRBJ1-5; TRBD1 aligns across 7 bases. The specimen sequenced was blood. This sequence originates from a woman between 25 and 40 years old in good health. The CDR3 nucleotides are TGTGCCAGCAGTACGGGACAGAATCAGCCCCAGCATTTT. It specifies CASSTGQNQPQHF.